These 13 T cell receptor beta chains share one sample of origin, sequenced in a study of regulatory T cells in long-lasting Graves disease (dated by TCRdb to about 2021). The time point label for this specimen denotes: newly diagnosed GD, antithyroid drugs for less than 3 months. RNA was extracted from PBMCs in TRIzol for both TCR sequencing and RNA sequencing. The library was built by means of multiplex PCR. The listed sequencing device is Illumina HiSeq 4000. iRepertoire HTBI primers and Arm-PCR amplification of CDR3 regions were used to construct TCR beta libraries. TCRdb reprocessed the public reads (quality trimming at Q25 with fastp, clone calling with MiXCR) and kept in-frame beta chains. Under each unique CDR3 protein, matching rows form one entry showing the most common genes and DNA. Present in this sample are 380,000 or so distinct CDR3 sequences, around 15% of which were seen just once. The top ten constitute over 20% of the sample.

This same sample was also taken into another study, of T cells in Graves' hyperthyroidism and ophthalmopathy.

The material was peripheral blood mononuclear cells (PBMCs), obtained at new diagnosis, from a patient treated with antithyroid drugs. All receptors come from a woman between 18 and 30 years old with Graves disease. Donor details come from another sample of the same person, matched by shared clones.

Worth noting for this clonotype: Since a far larger clone is one base different, this is likely a read error. The chain is built from TRBV10-3 and TRBJ2-1, with TRBD2 identical over 11 bases. The better agreement between TRBJ2-5 and the DNA end casts doubt on the J call. CDR3 length equals 15 residues. Germline lookup yields CDR1 ENHRY and CDR2 SYGVKD. The CDR3, as DNA: TGTGCCATCAGCGTGACTAGCGGGGCTAGTGGGACCCAGTACTTC. Residues: CAISVTSGASGTQYF.

There are many counts of this clonotype. The J gene is TRBJ2-5, the V gene TRBV6-1; the D call may be TRBD1 or TRBD2 (5 bases each). CDR3 length equals 17 residues. Germline CDR1 reads MNHNS; CDR2 reads SASEGT. V lost 0 bases to trimming and J lost 5 bases, with 19 bases between them. CDR3 residues: CASSEAVRGASDETQYF. In nucleotides, the CDR3 is TGTGCCAGCAGTGAAGCGGTCCGAGGGGCATCTGACGAGACCCAGTACTTC.

Notes on this clonotype: This sequence may be a read error, since a much larger clone differs from it by one base. Lacking the conserved final phenylalanine or tryptophan, this CDR3 likely reflects a read error. CDR3 coding DNA: TGTGCCAGCAGTTATGATGAAAAACTGTTTCTT. The encoded protein is CASSYDEKLFL. The genes are TRBV12-3 or TRBV12-4 and TRBJ1-4; D remains unclear. V lost 4 bases and J lost 6, with 3 bases in between. CDR3 length: 11 amino acids.

Concerning this clonotype itself: Possible read error: a much larger clone is one base away. The chain links TRBV20-1 to TRBJ2-1, with D tentatively TRBD2 (6 bases). The CDR3 length is 13 residues. CDR1 is DFQATT, CDR2 SNEGSKA, per germline (reference sequence). V lost 3 bases, J lost 15 bases, and 21 bases lay in between. The CDR3 DNA sequence: TGCAGTGCTAGCCCGGGACCAGCGGGTGGGTCGTTCTTC. Protein sequence: CSASPGPAGGSFF.

At least ten counts were recorded for this clonotype. The V gene is TRBV3-1, the J gene TRBJ2-1, with D uncertain. V was cut by 1 base and J by 5 bases, with 9 bases left in between. CDR3 size: 14 residues. CDR1 is LGHDT and CDR2 is YNNKEL in the germline V gene (reference sequence). Here the CDR3 reads CASSQVPHNNEQFF. The CDR3, as DNA: TGTGCCAGCAGCCAAGTCCCACACAACAATGAGCAGTTCTTC.

This clonotype appeared once. A much larger clone is a single base away; this may be a read error. This chain joins TRBV24-1 and TRBJ2-1; no reliable D call. The germline V and J ends were trimmed by 6 bases and 1 base, with 9 bases remaining between them. The CDR3 sequence is 14 residues long. Germline V gene data show CDR1 as KGHDR and CDR2 as SFDVKD. CDR3: CATSTGLSYNEQFF. Written as DNA, the CDR3 is TGTGCCACCAGTACGGGTTTATCCTACAATGAGCAGTTCTTC.

On this clonotype: This sequence may be a read error, since a much larger clone differs from it by one base. The genes are TRBV20-1 and TRBJ2-1, with TRBD2 matching 11 bases. Germline V gene data show CDR1 as DFQATT and CDR2 as SNEGSKA (reference sequence). J was trimmed by 10 bases and V by 6 bases; bases with no gene match: 11. The length of the CDR3 is 14 residues. The CDR3 sequence is CSAILAGGPWEQFF. CDR3 nucleotide sequence: TGCAGTGCCATCTTAGCGGGGGGGCCGTGGGAGCAGTTCTTC.

This clonotype has a count of ten or more. The genes are TRBV20-1 and TRBJ1-5; weak D call: TRBD1 (5 bases). Germline lookup yields CDR1 DFQATT and CDR2 SNEGSKA (reference sequence). This CDR3 is built from 13 residues. Trimming removed 4 bases at V and 5 bases at J, with 12 bases between. CDR3 protein: CSAIARADQPQHF. In DNA, the CDR3 is TGCAGTGCTATTGCCAGGGCGGATCAGCCCCAGCATTTT.

There are many counts of this clonotype. This rearrangement joins TRBV29-1 to TRBJ2-1; a weak D match, TRBD1 (6 bases). From germline, CDR1 is SQVTM and CDR2 ANQGSEA. The CDR3 consists of 13 residues. Trimming removed 3 bases at V and 7 bases at J, with 13 bases between. Here the CDR3 reads CSVEEYRENEQFF. Written as DNA, the CDR3 is TGCAGCGTTGAGGAGTACAGGGAGAATGAGCAGTTCTTC.

This clonotype was observed at least ten times. V usage is TRBV20-1 and J usage is TRBJ2-1; 8 bases map to TRBD2. V shed 5 bases, J shed 4 bases, and the junction held 16 bases outside the gene matches. The CDR3 sequence is 17 residues long. The germline V gene encodes CDR1 DFQATT and CDR2 SNEGSKA (reference sequence). CDR3 sequence reads: CSAQKVLTSGRYNEQFF. CDR3 in DNA: TGCAGTGCTCAAAAAGTCTTAACTAGCGGACGATACAATGAGCAGTTCTTC.

This sequence joins TRBV6-5 and TRBJ1-1; TRBD1 matches 12 bases. The V gene end was trimmed by 3 bases and the J gene end by 4 bases; junction bases not matched to a gene: 6. The germline V gene has CDR1 MNHEY and CDR2 SVGAGI. This CDR3 region has 16 residues. CDR3 in amino acids: CASSYWRGQGATEAFF. CDR3 DNA sequence: TGTGCCAGCAGTTATTGGCGGGGACAGGGGGCCACTGAAGCTTTCTTT.

This clonotype came up many times. The chain is built from TRBV28 and TRBJ2-7, with 7 nucleotides matching TRBD1. Germline loops: CDR1 MDHEN, CDR2 SYDVKM. The V and J ends lost 3 bases and 5 bases, in that order; junction bases with no gene match: 16. This CDR3 has 17 residues. The CDR3 DNA reads TGTGCCAGCAGTTTTCCCAGAGACAGGGAAGGTACAAACGAGCAGTACTTC. Its translation: CASSFPRDREGTNEQYF.

This clonotype showed up many times. The rearrangement joins TRBV2 to TRBJ2-7, with TRBD1 as a possible D gene (6 bases). The germline V and J ends were trimmed by 7 bases and 1 base, with 8 bases remaining between them. Germline V lookup: CDR1 SNHLY, CDR2 FYNNEI. CDR3 size: 12 residues. CDR3 loop: CASKQGSYEQYF. The CDR3 DNA follows: TGTGCCAGCAAACAGGGATCCTACGAGCAGTACTTC.